Sequencing of this T cell receptor beta chain was carried out in a study of cytomegalovirus exposure and HLA in healthy donors. Overall study results and limits: Rates of TCR association differed by HLA locus in a later analysis, with DRB1 highest and HLA-C lowest. Sequencing artifact likely explains a cluster of highly shared sequence variants. Fewer N-insertions than the 666-donor mean were reportedly shown by an Asian-associated ancestry cluster in a later analysis. Being productive about 87% or about 30% of the time was typical of most TCR beta V segments in an earlier analysis.

The CDR3 contains 15 residues. With 4 bases removed from V and 4 bases from J, the gap between germline ends came to 17 bases. Germline CDR1 MDHEN, CDR2 SYDVKM. Vbeta (60) and Jbeta (13) primers were used in the PCR. Repertoires were generated with immunoSEQ multiplex PCR, while TCRdb's copy carries only in-frame clones and drops some. The table records 95,000 to 150,000 clones, roughly 80% of them present only once. Points on this clone: Its antigen is undetermined.

This TCR derives from a man between 60 and 75 years old in good health and CMV-seropositive. The rearrangement joins TRBV28 to TRBJ2-7, with TRBD2 as a possible D gene (7 bases). Sequencing was done on a sample of PBMCs. CDR3 sequence reads: CASSSPRGGGYEQYF. As DNA, the CDR3 is TGTGCCAGCAGTTCGCCGAGGGGGGGTGGTTACGAGCAGTACTTC.